These 16 T cell receptor beta chains were sequenced from one sample in a study of T cells in localized non-small cell lung cancer (dated by TCRdb to about 2020). Libraries were constructed by the immunoSEQ multiplex PCR assay. In TCRdb, the immuneACCESS table is reduced to in-frame sequences with V and J assigned. These tables do not hold every clone; where another copy was compared, an unresolved V gene accounts for under half, and the others remain unexplained. Here the sample has over 45,000 clones; around 90% occur a single time. Of the sample, 22% falls within the top ten clones. The sequencing here drew on peripheral blood, taken before any cancer treatment. The receptor set was obtained from a man aged 40 to 69 with stage I squamous cell lung carcinoma.

The gene calls are TRBV6-5 and TRBJ2-1; 7 bases fit TRBD2. Germline V gene data show CDR1 as MNHEY and CDR2 as SVGAGI. The J segment lost 7 bases and the V segment lost 2 bases, leaving 5 bases of the junction unmatched. The CDR3 covers 14 residues. The CDR3 loop is CASSYGGSDNEQFF. The CDR3 DNA is TGTGCCAGCAGTTACGGCGGGAGCGATAATGAGCAGTTCTTC.

In this sample, this clone turned up once. The rearrangement joins TRBV7-9 to TRBJ2-5; unclear D gene. Deletions cut 4 bases from V and 4 bases from J, with 4 bases between. Germline V gene data show CDR1 as SEHNR and CDR2 as FQNEAQ (reference sequence). CDR3 length equals 11 residues. The CDR3 spells CASSSGETQYF. CDR3 nucleotides: TGTGCCAGCAGCTCAGGAGAGACCCAGTACTTC.

The chain couples TRBV19 to TRBJ2-3, with 10 bases fitting TRBD1. This CDR3 comprises 14 residues. Germline CDR1 and CDR2: LNHDA and SQIVND (reference sequence). V lost 5 bases to trimming and J lost 5 bases; unmatched junction nucleotides: 4. The CDR3 protein is CASSSGTGEDTQYF. In DNA form, the CDR3 reads TGTGCCAGTAGTTCCGGGACAGGGGAAGATACGCAGTATTTT.

V gene TRBV6-5 combines with J gene TRBJ1-1, with a tentative D call TRBD1 (5 bases). CDR1 and CDR2 (germline): MNHEY, SVGAGI. The V end lost 6 bases, the J end lost 5 bases, and 7 bases lay between the germline ends. CDR3 length equals 11 residues. CDR3 in DNA: TGTGCCAGCAGAAGGGGTACTGAAGCTTTCTTT. Translation gives CASRRGTEAFF.

This chain joins TRBV28 and TRBJ2-1, with D perhaps TRBD2 (6 bases). V was trimmed by 5 bases and J by 7 bases, leaving 27 bases between them. This CDR3 contains 18 residues. CDR1 is MDHEN and CDR2 is SYDVKM in the germline V gene. CDR3 protein: CASSPSPTTSPAENEQFF. Written as DNA, the CDR3 is TGTGCCAGCAGTCCTTCCCCGACTACTAGCCCGGCCGAAAATGAGCAGTTCTTC.

The chain links TRBV20-1 to TRBJ1-1; D remains unclear. The V end was cut by 6 bases, the J end by 0 bases, with 5 bases between. CDR1 is DFQATT and CDR2 is SNEGSKA in the germline V gene (reference sequence). The CDR3 is 11 residues long. CDR3 sequence reads: CSARMNTEAFF. CDR3 in DNA: TGCAGTGCCCGGATGAACACTGAAGCTTTCTTT.

The genes are TRBV5-4 and TRBJ2-2; TRBD1 matches at 9 bases. CDR3 size: 14 residues. CDR1 and CDR2 (germline): SGHNT, YYREEE (reference sequence). V gave up 4 bases and J gave up 6 bases; unmatched junction bases: 4. The CDR3 DNA sequence: TGTGCCAGCAGCCTCGGACAGGGGCCCGGGGAGCTGTTTTTT. This gives the protein CASSLGQGPGELFF.

The chain joins TRBV7-2 to TRBJ2-3, with 8 bases fitting TRBD2. The V gene's germline CDR1 is SGHTA and CDR2 FQGNSA. J gave up 4 bases and V 5 bases, and 11 bases lay outside the gene matches. This CDR3 has 16 residues. In DNA, the CDR3 is TGTGCCAGCAGCCGAGAGCGGGAGTACGTGGCAGATACGCAGTATTTT. Its translation: CASSREREYVADTQYF.

The chain recombines TRBV10-1 with TRBJ2-7, with D perhaps assigned TRBD1 or TRBD2 (5 bases each). The CDR3 length is 12 residues. Trimming pared 10 bases from V and 7 bases from J, leaving 17 bases between. Per germline, CDR1 WNHNN and CDR2 SYGVQD (reference sequence). DNA for the CDR3: TGCGCCATCGGGGACCTAGGGTGGGAGCAGTACTTC. This codes for CAIGDLGWEQYF.

V gene TRBV15 combines with J gene TRBJ2-1; 7 bases are a match to TRBD2. CDR1 is LNHNV, CDR2 YYDKDF, per germline (reference sequence). After removal of 8 bases from V and 8 bases from J, the junction contained 6 bases not matched to a gene. CDR3 length: 12 amino acids. The CDR3 loop reads CATSGLGYEQFF. The CDR3 DNA reads as TGTGCCACCTCCGGACTAGGATATGAGCAGTTCTTC.

This chain joins TRBV5-1 and TRBJ2-5, with 7 bases aligning to TRBD1. The ends lost 0 bases at V and 0 bases at J; junction bases unmatched: 5. The CDR3 extends over 16 amino acids. CDR1 is SGHRS, CDR2 YFSETQ, per germline. CDR3 DNA sequence: TGCGCCAGCAGCTTGGAGGGACAGAACAACCAAGAGACCCAGTACTTC. Amino acids: CASSLEGQNNQETQYF. The variable domain in full, with the rest retrieved from reference TRBV5-1 and TRBJ2-5, is KAGVTQTPRYLIKTRGQQVTLSCSPISGHRSVSWYQQTPGQGLQFLFEYFSETQRNKGNFPGRFSGRQFSNSRSEMNVSTLELGDSALYLCASSLEGQNNQETQYFGPGTRLLVL.

The J gene is TRBJ2-7, the V gene TRBV6-5; D gene unclear. In germline, CDR1 is MNHEY, CDR2 SVGAGI. This CDR3 has 13 residues. Trimming removed 4 bases at V and 5 bases at J, with 12 bases between. DNA of the CDR3: TGTGCCAGCAGTTCATGGTCCACCCACGAGCAGTACTTC. This gives the protein CASSSWSTHEQYF.

The J gene is TRBJ1-1, the V gene TRBV29-1; possible D gene TRBD1, 5 bases. The CDR3 consists of 13 residues. Trimming pared 5 bases from V and 0 bases from J, leaving 10 bases between. Germline V CDR1 and CDR2: SQVTM, ANQGSEA. DNA for the CDR3: TGCAGCGTTCTCGGCAGGGTGAACACTGAAGCTTTCTTT. Its protein product is CSVLGRVNTEAFF.

This chain joins TRBV6-6 and TRBJ2-5; D is uncertain. The CDR3 totals 11 residues. Looked up from germline, CDR1 is MNHNY and CDR2 is SVGAGI (reference sequence). V was clipped by 6 bases and J by 11 bases, with 13 bases between them. In DNA, the CDR3 is TGTGCCAGCAGCCCATACCAACAGCAGTACTTC. This encodes CASSPYQQQYF.

CDR3 DNA sequence: TGTGCCAGCAGCTTGTGGCGGGAGAGGGCCGGGGAGCTGTTTTTT. Its translation: CASSLWRERAGELFF. This chain uses TRBV7-2 with TRBJ2-2, with 7 bases identical to TRBD2. This CDR3 has 15 amino acids. Germline V gives CDR1 SGHTA, CDR2 FQGNSA. The V segment lost 3 bases and the J segment 6 bases; nucleotides outside the gene matches: 7.

This chain links TRBV6-6 with TRBJ2-5, with 13 positions matching TRBD2. The germline gives CDR1 MNHNY, CDR2 SVGAGI (reference sequence). The CDR3 sequence is 16 residues long. V gave up 2 bases and J gave up 5 bases; unmatched junction bases: 5. The CDR3 loop is CASSYRTSGSAETQYF. CDR3 sequence (DNA): TGTGCCAGCAGTTACAGGACTAGCGGGAGCGCCGAGACCCAGTACTTC.